The source of this T cell receptor (beta chain) is a study of T cell responses to AZD1222 COVID-19 vaccine (dated by TCRdb to 2020 to 2022). Study-level background: AZD1222 recipients with second doses at about 4 weeks or about 12 weeks were pooled, because spike-specific TCR depth and breadth did not differ between schedules. Trial participants were enrolled by age into subgroups of 18-55, 56-69 and 70-plus years, and around 150, 29 and 61 TCR-sequenced participants, respectively, were included in these subgroups. A total of 230 to 250 trial participants underwent TCR sequencing, of whom around 200 received two doses of AZD1222 and 26 received two doses of the MenACWY control vaccine. General findings and caveats noted by the study authors: Because no day 14 peak-response samples were available, the repertoires could be characterized only after the peak T cell response. Most participants were white British and females outnumbered males, and the authors suggested that clonal diversity may have been underestimated. Conclusions about previously exposed vaccinees are limited because only 5 or 6 AZD1222 recipients were SARS-CoV-2 seropositive at baseline. Vaccine-associated CD4 TCRs spanned the whole spike protein, with dominant responses in regions 160-218 and 743-854. After two AZD1222 doses, both the breadth and the depth of spike-specific TCRs were significantly higher than at day 0 and than in MenACWY recipients. The 56-69-year group was small, and its depth increase did not reach significance, likely because of low power. Epitopes outside the regions mutated in the B.1.351 and B.1.1.7 variants were reportedly recognized by nearly half of the unique spike-specific TCRs.

Sample time point, as interpreted from the label and publication: baseline before first vaccination. Samples from vaccinated people were obtained from the UK trials COV001 and COV002, which included a single-blind randomized controlled phase 2/3 trial of AZD1222 (ChAdOx1 nCoV-19) in healthy adults. For TCRbeta chain sequencing, PBMC samples from trial participants were taken at day 0 and at day 28 after the second dose. The CDR3 regions of human TCRbeta chains were subjected to immunosequencing. For the original study's pipeline: TCRs in the repertoires were compared against a reference library of SARS-CoV-2-specific TCRs that had been generated with the MIRA antigen-specificity platform. Breadth meant the fraction of unique TCRs that were SARS-CoV-2-associated, whereas depth meant the fraction of total T cells that were SARS-CoV-2-associated. Using the MIRA data, every spike-specific TCR was mapped to the spike region that the TCR reacted to and assigned to either a CD4 or a CD8 class. Log10-transformed breadth and depth values were compared by one-way ANOVA with Sidak's multiple comparisons tests. What TCRdb holds here is the immuneACCESS table cut down to in-frame rearrangements. Part of the clones is not present; checked against another copy, under half of the missing clones reflect an unresolved V gene, and the others are unexplained. V and J calls plus clone size are reproduced from that table; the DNA served to infer D and trimming. This sample comprises 150,000 to 170,000 clones, 88% of them detected only once. The ten largest clones add up to roughly 2.9% of the sample.

V trim: 5 bases; J trim: 9 bases; unmatched bases: 10. The CDR3 goes from the cysteine to the phenylalanine over 14 residues. Solely the CDR3 DNA is kept, with 42 bases framed from the first base. From a lookup of the germline V gene, CDR1 and CDR2 are SGHAT and FQNNGV. Comment on this clone: The target of this receptor is not known. No much larger clone is present one base from it, and per-base qualities are unavailable.

The source is an adult in good health. The sequencing used peripheral blood, collected on day 0 of AZD1222 vaccination. The sequence is built from TRBV11-2 and TRBJ2-4; 7 central nucleotides agree with TRBD1. The CDR3 has the sequence CASSRIGGRGIQYF. The base sequence is TGTGCCAGCAGCCGAATAGGGGGCAGGGGCATTCAGTACTTC.